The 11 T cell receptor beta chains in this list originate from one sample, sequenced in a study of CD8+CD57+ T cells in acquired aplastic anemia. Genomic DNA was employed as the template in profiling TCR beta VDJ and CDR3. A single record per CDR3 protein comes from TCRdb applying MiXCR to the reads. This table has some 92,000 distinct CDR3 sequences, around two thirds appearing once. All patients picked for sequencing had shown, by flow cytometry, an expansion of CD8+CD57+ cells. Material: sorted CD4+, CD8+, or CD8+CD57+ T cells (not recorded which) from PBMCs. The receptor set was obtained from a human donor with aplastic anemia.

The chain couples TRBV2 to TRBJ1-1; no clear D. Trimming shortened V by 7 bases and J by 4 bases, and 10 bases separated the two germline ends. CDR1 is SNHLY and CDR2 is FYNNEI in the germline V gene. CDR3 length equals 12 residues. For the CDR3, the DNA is TGTGCCAGCAACGCGCCGGGCACTGAAGCTTTCTTT. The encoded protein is CASNAPGTEAFF. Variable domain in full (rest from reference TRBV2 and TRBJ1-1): EPEVTQTPSHQVTQMGQEVILRCVPISNHLYFYWYRQILGQKVEFLVSFYNNEISEKSEIFDDQFSVERPDGSNFTLKIRSTKLEDSAMYFCASNAPGTEAFFGQGTRLTVV.

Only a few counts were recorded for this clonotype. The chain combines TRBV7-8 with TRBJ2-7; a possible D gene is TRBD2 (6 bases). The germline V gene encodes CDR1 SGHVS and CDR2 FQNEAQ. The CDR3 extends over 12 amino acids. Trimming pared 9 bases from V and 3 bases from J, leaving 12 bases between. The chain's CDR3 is CASKGLLYEQYF. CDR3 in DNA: TGTGCCAGTAAGGGACTCCTCTACGAGCAGTACTTC.

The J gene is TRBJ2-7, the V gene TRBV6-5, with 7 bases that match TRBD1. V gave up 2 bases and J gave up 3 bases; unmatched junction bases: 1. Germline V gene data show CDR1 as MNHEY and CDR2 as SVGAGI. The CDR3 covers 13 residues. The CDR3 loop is CASSYGTVYEQYF. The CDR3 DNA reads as TGTGCCAGCAGTTACGGGACAGTCTACGAGCAGTACTTC.

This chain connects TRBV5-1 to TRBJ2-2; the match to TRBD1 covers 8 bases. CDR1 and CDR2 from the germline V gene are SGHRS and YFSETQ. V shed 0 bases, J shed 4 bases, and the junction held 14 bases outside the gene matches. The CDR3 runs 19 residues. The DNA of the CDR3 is TGCGCCAGCAGCTTGGTTCCCCTTTACGGGACAGGCGCCACCGGGGAGCTGTTTTTT. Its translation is CASSLVPLYGTGATGELFF. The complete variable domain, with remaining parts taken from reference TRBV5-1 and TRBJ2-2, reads KAGVTQTPRYLIKTRGQQVTLSCSPISGHRSVSWYQQTPGQGLQFLFEYFSETQRNKGNFPGRFSGRQFSNSRSEMNVSTLELGDSALYLCASSLVPLYGTGATGELFFGEGSRLTVL.

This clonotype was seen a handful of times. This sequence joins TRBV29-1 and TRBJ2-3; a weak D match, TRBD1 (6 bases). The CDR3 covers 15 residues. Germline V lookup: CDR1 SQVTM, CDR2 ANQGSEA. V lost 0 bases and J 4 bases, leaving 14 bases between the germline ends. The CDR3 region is CSVEDQGLRPDTQYF. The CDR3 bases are TGCAGCGTTGAAGACCAGGGGCTGCGTCCAGATACGCAGTATTTT.

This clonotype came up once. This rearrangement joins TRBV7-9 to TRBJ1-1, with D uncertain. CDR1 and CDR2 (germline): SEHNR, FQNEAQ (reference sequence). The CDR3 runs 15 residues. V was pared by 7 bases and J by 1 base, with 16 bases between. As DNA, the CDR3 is TGTGCCAGCACCCAATCGGGAGAGGGGAACACTGAAGCTTTCTTT. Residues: CASTQSGEGNTEAFF.

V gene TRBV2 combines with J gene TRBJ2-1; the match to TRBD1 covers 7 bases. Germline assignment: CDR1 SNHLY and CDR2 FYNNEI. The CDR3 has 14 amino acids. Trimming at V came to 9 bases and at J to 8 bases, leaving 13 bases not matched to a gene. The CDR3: CASPRQGIFHEQFF. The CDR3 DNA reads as TGTGCCAGTCCCCGACAGGGAATCTTTCATGAGCAGTTCTTC.

CDR3 sequence: CATSREYGDLRAYGYTF. CDR3 in DNA: TGTGCCACCAGCAGAGAATACGGGGACCTAAGGGCCTATGGCTACACCTTC. V usage is TRBV15 and J usage is TRBJ1-2; D possibly corresponds to TRBD1 (5 bases). The V and J ends lost 0 bases and 4 bases respectively, with 18 bases between them. The germline CDR1 and CDR2 sequences are LNHNV and YYDKDF (reference sequence). This CDR3 has 17 amino acids. Together with reference TRBV15 and TRBJ1-2, the CDR3 gives the full variable domain: DAMVIQNPRYQVTQFGKPVTLSCSQTLNHNVMYWYQQKSSQAPKLLFHYYDKDFNNEADTPDNFQSRRPNTSFCFLDIRSPGLGDTAMYLCATSREYGDLRAYGYTFGSGTRLTVV.

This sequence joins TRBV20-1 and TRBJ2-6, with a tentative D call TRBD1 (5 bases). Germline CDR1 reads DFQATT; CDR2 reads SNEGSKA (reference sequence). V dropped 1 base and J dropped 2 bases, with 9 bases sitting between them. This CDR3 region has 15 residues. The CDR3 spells CSARAAGTGANVLTF. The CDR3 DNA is TGCAGTGCTAGAGCGGCAGGGACTGGGGCCAACGTCCTGACTTTC.

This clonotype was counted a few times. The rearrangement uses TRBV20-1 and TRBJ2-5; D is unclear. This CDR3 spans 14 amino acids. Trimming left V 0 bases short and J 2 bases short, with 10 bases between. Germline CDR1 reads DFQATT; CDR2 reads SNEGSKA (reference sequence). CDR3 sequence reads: CSAREGQAQETQYF. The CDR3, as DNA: TGCAGTGCTAGAGAAGGCCAGGCACAAGAGACCCAGTACTTC.

The DNA for the CDR3 is TGCAGTGCTAGGGGGGACAGGGGGCATGGAGATACGCAGTATTTT. This gives the protein CSARGDRGHGDTQYF. The chain combines TRBV20-1 with TRBJ2-3; 12 nucleotides align to TRBD1. CDR1 and CDR2 (germline): DFQATT, SNEGSKA (reference sequence). CDR3 length: 15 amino acids. V shed 3 bases and J 5 bases; nucleotides not matched to a gene: 6.